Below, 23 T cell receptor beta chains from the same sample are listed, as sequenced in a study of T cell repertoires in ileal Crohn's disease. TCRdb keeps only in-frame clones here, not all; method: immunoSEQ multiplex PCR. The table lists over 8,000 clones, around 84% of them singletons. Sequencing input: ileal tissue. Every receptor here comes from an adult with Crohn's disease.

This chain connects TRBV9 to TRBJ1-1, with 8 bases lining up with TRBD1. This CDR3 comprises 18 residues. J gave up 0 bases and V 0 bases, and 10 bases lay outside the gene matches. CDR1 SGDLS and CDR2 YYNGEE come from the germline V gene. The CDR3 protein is CASSVAPSGGGLNTEAFF. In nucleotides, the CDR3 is TGTGCCAGCAGCGTAGCCCCCTCAGGGGGCGGGTTGAACACTGAAGCTTTCTTT.

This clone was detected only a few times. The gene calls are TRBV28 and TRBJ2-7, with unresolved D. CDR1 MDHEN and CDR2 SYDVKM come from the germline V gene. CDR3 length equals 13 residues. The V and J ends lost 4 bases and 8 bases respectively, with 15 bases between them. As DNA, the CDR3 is TGTGCCAGCAGTTCCCCCCCCTCGGAACAGCAGTACTTC. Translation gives CASSSPPSEQQYF. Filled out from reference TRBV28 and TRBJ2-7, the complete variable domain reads DVKVTQSSRYLVKRTGEKVFLECVQDMDHENMFWYRQDPGLGLRLIYFSYDVKMKEKGDIPEGYSVSREKKERFSLILESASTNQTSMYLCASSSPPSEQQYFGPGTRLTVT.

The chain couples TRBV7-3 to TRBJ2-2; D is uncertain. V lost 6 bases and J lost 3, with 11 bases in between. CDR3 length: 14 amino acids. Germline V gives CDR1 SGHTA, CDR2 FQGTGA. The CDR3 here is CASSSQRDTGELFF. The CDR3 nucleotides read TGTGCCAGCAGTTCCCAAAGGGACACCGGGGAGCTGTTTTTT.

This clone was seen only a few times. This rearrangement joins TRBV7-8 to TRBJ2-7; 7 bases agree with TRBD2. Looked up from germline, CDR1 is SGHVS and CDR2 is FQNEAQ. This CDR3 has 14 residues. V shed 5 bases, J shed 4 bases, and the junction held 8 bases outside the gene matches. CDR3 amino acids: CASSPGTTAYEQYF. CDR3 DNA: TGTGCCAGCAGCCCCGGGACTACAGCTTACGAGCAGTACTTC. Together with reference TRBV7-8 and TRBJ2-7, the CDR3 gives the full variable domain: GAGVSQSPRYKVAKRGQDVALRCDPISGHVSLFWYQQALGQGPEFLTYFQNEAQLDKSGLPSDRFFAERPEGSVSTLKIQRTQQEDSAVYLCASSPGTTAYEQYFGPGTRLTVT.

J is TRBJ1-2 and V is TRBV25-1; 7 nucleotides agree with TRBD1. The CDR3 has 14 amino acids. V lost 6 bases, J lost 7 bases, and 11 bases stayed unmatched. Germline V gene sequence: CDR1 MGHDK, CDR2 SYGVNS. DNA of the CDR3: TGTGCCAGCAGGATGCAGGGGGGCGGAGGTGGCTACACCTTC. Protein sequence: CASRMQGGGGGYTF.

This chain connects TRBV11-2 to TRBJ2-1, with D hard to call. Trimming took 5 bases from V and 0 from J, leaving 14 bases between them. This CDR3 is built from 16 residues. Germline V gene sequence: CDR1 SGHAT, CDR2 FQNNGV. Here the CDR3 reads CASSHPPVRSYNEQFF. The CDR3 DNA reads TGTGCCAGCAGCCACCCACCCGTCCGCTCCTACAATGAGCAGTTCTTC.

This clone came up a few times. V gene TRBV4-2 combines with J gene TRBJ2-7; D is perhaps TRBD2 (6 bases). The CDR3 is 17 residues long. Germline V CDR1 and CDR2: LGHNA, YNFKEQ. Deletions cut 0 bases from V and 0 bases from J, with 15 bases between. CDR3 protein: CASSQDFSGSPSYEQYF. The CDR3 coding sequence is TGTGCCAGCAGCCAAGATTTTTCCGGGAGTCCCTCCTACGAGCAGTACTTC.

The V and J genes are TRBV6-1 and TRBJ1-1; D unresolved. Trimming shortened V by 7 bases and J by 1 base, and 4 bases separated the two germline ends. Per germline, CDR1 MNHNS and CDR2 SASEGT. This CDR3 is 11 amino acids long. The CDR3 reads CASMRNTEAFF. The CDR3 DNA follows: TGTGCCAGCATGAGGAACACTGAAGCTTTCTTT.

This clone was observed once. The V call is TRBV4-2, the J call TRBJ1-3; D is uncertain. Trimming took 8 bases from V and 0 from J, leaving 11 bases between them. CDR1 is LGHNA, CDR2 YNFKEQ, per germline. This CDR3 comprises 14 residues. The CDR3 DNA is TGTGCCAGCCTTACGTTAGGCTCTGGAAACACCATATATTTT. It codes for CASLTLGSGNTIYF.

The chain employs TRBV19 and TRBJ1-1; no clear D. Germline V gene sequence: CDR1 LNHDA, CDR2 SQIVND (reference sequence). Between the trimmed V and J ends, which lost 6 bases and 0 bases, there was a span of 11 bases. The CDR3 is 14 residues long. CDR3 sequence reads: CASSQTEMNTEAFF. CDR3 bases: TGTGCCAGTAGCCAGACGGAAATGAACACTGAAGCTTTCTTT.

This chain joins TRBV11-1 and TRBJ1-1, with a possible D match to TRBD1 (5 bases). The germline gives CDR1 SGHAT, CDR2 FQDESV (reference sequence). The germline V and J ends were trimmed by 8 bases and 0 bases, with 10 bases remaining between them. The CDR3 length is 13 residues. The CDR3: CASRGPLNTEAFF. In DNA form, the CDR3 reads TGTGCCAGCCGGGGACCGCTGAACACTGAAGCTTTCTTT.

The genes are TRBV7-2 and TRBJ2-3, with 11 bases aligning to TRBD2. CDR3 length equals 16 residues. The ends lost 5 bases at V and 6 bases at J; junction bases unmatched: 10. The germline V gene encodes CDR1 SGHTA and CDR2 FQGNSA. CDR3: CASSLDSGRAMDTQYF. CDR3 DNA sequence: TGTGCCAGCAGCCTAGATAGCGGGAGGGCGATGGATACGCAGTATTTT.

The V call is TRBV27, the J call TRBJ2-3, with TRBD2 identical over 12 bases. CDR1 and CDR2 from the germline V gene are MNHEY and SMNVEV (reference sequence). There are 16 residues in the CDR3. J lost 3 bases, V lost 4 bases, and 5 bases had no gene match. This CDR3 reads CASSSLTSGSTDTQYF. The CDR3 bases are TGTGCCAGCAGTTCTCTGACTAGCGGGAGTACAGATACGCAGTATTTT.

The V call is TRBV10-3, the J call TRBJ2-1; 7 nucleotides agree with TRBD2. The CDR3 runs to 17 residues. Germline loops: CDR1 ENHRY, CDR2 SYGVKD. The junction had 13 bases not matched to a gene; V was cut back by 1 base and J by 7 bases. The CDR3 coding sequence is TGTGCCATCAGTGAGTTGGGAGGGCAGGGAGGGAAGAATGAGCAGTTCTTC. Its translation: CAISELGGQGGKNEQFF.

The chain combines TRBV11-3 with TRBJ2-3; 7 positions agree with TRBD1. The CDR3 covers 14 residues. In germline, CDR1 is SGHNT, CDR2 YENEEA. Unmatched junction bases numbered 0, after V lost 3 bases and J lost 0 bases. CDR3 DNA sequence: TGTGCCAGCAGCTTGGGACAGAGCACAGATACGCAGTATTTT. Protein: CASSLGQSTDTQYF.

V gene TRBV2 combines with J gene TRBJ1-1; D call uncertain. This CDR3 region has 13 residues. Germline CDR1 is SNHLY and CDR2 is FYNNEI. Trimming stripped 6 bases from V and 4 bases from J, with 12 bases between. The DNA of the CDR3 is TGTGCCAGCAGCCCCGAGGGTCGCACTGAAGCTTTCTTT. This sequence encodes CASSPEGRTEAFF.

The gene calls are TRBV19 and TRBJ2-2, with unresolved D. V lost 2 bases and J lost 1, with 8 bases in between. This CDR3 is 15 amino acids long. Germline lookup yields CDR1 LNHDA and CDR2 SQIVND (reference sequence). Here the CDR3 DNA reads TGTGCCAGTAGTATAATGAGAAAGAACACCGGGGAGCTGTTTTTT. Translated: CASSIMRKNTGELFF.

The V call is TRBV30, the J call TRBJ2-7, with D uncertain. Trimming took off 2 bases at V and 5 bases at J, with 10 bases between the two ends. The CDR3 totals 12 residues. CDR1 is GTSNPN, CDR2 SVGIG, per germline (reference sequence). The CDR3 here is CAWSLLRDEQYF. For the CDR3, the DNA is TGTGCCTGGAGTCTCCTAAGGGACGAGCAGTACTTC.

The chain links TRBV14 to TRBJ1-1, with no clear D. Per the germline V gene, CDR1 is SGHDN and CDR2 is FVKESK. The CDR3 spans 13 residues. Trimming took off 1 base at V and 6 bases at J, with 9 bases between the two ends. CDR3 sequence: CASSQVGKAEAFF. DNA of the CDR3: TGTGCCAGCAGCCAAGTAGGGAAAGCTGAAGCTTTCTTT.

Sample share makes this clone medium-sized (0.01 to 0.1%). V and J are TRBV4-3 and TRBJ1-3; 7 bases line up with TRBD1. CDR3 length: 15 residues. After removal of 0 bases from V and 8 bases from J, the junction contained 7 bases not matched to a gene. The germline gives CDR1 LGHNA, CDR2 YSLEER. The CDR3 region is CASSQDTTGADTIYF. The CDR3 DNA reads TGCGCCAGCAGCCAAGACACTACAGGGGCTGACACCATATATTTT.

The CDR3 DNA follows: TGTGCCAGCAGTTTATCCAGGGGGGGAAGACAAGAGACCCAGTACTTC. It yields the protein CASSLSRGGRQETQYF. The rearrangement uses TRBV27 and TRBJ2-5; D could derive from TRBD1 or TRBD2 (7 bases each). Trimming stripped 0 bases from V and 2 bases from J, with 13 bases between. The V gene's germline CDR1 is MNHEY and CDR2 SMNVEV (reference sequence). The CDR3 runs to 16 residues.

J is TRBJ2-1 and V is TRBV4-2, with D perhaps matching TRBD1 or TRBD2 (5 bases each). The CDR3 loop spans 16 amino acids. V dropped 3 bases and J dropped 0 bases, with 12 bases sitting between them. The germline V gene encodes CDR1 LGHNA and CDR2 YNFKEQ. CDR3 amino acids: CASSQDEGTSYNEQFF. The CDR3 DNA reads TGTGCCAGCAGCCAGGATGAGGGGACCTCCTACAATGAGCAGTTCTTC.

The CDR3 is CASSLGEPYGYTF. The CDR3 DNA is TGCGCCAGCAGCTTGGGGGAACCCTATGGCTACACCTTC. This rearrangement joins TRBV5-1 to TRBJ1-2; D not resolved. Trimming stripped 0 bases from V and 4 bases from J, with 7 bases between. This CDR3 region has 13 residues. Germline loops: CDR1 SGHRS, CDR2 YFSETQ.